The clone carrying this TCR beta chain appeared once. Its target is unknown. The record originates from a study of circulating CD8 cells and anti-PD-1 response in melanoma. Study overall: Of 13 patients, seven got anti-PD-1 first and six had prior therapy. Study-wide results and caveats: Diversity ranked highest in DNEG and lowest in TIGIT subsets. Experiments were generally run without replicates. Under 8% of TRB clonotypes were shared between subsets at M1.

TCR libraries were prepared from approximately 15 ng of total RNA with the QIAseq Immune Repertoire TCR panel. TCRdb independently ran MiXCR on the reads; one entry per CDR3 protein. The repertoire holds around 540 distinct CDR3 sequences, with about 10% as singletons. The germline CDR1 and CDR2 sequences are LNHDA and SQIVND (reference sequence). V was clipped by 3 bases and J by 4 bases, with 13 bases between them. The CDR3 is 15 amino acids. Sorting of live CD3+CD8+TCRalphabeta+ cells by PD-1 and/or TIGIT gave four subsets. The input for sequencing was CD8+ T cells from PBMCs, taken at baseline or after one month of anti-PD-1 therapy (not recorded which). The clonotype was recovered from a human donor with melanoma. The chain employs TRBV19 and TRBJ2-1; the D gene is possibly TRBD2 (6 bases). Here the CDR3 reads CASSITGGEYNEQFF. In nucleotides, the CDR3 is TGTGCCAGTAGTATCACCGGCGGGGAGTACAATGAGCAGTTCTTC.